This paragraph covers one TCR beta chain sequence. V was shortened by 5 bases and J by 4 bases, with 12 bases between the two germline ends. Germline CDR1 reads SEHNR; CDR2 reads FQNEAQ (reference sequence). The CDR3 spans 14 residues. This record belongs to a study of T cell responses to AZD1222 COVID-19 vaccine. The data were produced by immunoSEQ multiplex PCR, yet TCRdb's version contains in-frame clones alone and is incomplete. The profile shows tens of thousands of clones, 80% of them singletons. V is TRBV7-9 and J is TRBJ2-1; D gene ambiguous. This clonotype originated in an adult in good health. This specimen was peripheral blood, taken on day 0 of AZD1222 vaccination. The CDR3 bases are TGTGCCAGCAGCCCGGACGGCTATTACAATGAGCAGTTCTTC. Translation: CASSPDGYYNEQFF. Full variable domain (rest looked up from reference TRBV7-9 and TRBJ2-1): DTGVSQNPRHKITKRGQNVTFRCDPISEHNRLYWYRQTLGQGPEFLTYFQNEAQLEKSRLLSDRFSAERPKGSFSTLEIQRTEQGDSAMYLCASSPDGYYNEQFFGPGTRLTVL.